This is a list of T cell receptor beta chains from one sample in a study of blood T cells in healthy people across ages. TCRdb analysed the 5' RACE reads with MiXCR anew, one entry per CDR3 protein. The sample records roughly 1,500,000 distinct CDR3 sequences, about 40% being singletons. Sample: blood. These receptors all stem from a young woman in good health. Both conserved end residues are trimmed from each CDR3. Each record gives: V gene, clone size, CDR3 protein. Size tells how often a clone was seen (once, few, many) or the class of an expanded clone, and some rows leave it out.

>TRBV5-1|NA
ASSLTGSGVGVDTQY
>TRBV2|NA
ASSEALRTSPYNEQF
>TRBV7-9|NA
ASRGGDDYGYT
>TRBV12-3/TRBV12-4|NA
ASSGRVPPAF
>TRBV7-2|many
ASSYPGTSNEQF
>TRBV29-1|NA
SVGRGSGVYEQY
>TRBV7-2|few
ASSPGTSGGETQY
>TRBV12-3/TRBV12-4|many
ASSYLGEKQY
>TRBV29-1|NA
SVATTSGGTYEQY
>TRBV2|NA
ASSPREMSTEAF
>TRBV19|NA
ASKNRDEQY
>TRBV12-3/TRBV12-4|NA
ASTGSARIRTDTQY
>TRBV7-9|few
ASSPGRSYNVLT
>TRBV24-1|NA
ATSDLRQGVDTRY
>TRBV6-6|NA
ASLGTGELF
>TRBV7-3|few
ASSLKAADTQY
>TRBV27|few
ASSSNRDKLSSEQY
>TRBV29-1|few
SVEDTFRTVGQETQY
>TRBV19|NA
ASNGPRGPHYGFT
>TRBV10-3|NA
AISESGGRAKNIQY
>TRBV5-5|NA
ASSLGTAANTGELF
>TRBV4-2|NA
ASSQEAGGLQF
>TRBV6-5|NA
ASSARLPWTEQY
>TRBV6-2/TRBV6-3|NA
ASSRGGEIANTGELF
>TRBV3-1|NA
ASSPRGREDTEAF
>TRBV18|NA
ASSPPTGGLRNEQF
>TRBV29-1|NA
SVKTSGAGREQF
>TRBV7-6|once
ASSLGLTSGLYEQY
>TRBV3-1|NA
ASSQMTGGSYT
>TRBV6-1|few
ATRPDATNEKLF
>TRBV9|few
ASSVDLNNEQF
>TRBV7-2|NA
ASSLGDTRY
>TRBV6-2/TRBV6-3|NA
ASRDPQETQY
>TRBV5-1|NA
ASSLDLTGPQY
>TRBV12-3/TRBV12-4|NA
ASSIEGGGTYEQY
>TRBV18|once
ASSPDFGYT
>TRBV29-1|few
SVHLDRGLKVSGANVLT